What follows is one T cell receptor (beta chain) and its context. TCRdb re-analysed the 5' RACE reads in MiXCR, keeping a single row per CDR3 protein. The sample has about half a million distinct CDR3 sequences; 18% are singletons. This record comes from a study of T-cell memory formation after mild COVID-19. Germline loops: CDR1 GTSNPN, CDR2 SVGIG (reference sequence). V was trimmed by 1 base and J by 6 bases, leaving 20 bases between them. This CDR3 has 16 residues. The TCR originated in an adult woman who had mild COVID-19 (a few samples of this study predate the infection). Cell type and time point are not known. The V gene is TRBV30, the J gene TRBJ2-3; possibly TRBD1 or TRBD2 for D (5 bases each). Sequenced material: PBMCs or a T cell subset sorted from them (not recorded which). Here the CDR3 DNA reads TGTGCCTGGAGTGGGGTATTTCGGGGCCCGACGGATACGCAGTATTTT. Amino acids: CAWSGVFRGPTDTQYF.